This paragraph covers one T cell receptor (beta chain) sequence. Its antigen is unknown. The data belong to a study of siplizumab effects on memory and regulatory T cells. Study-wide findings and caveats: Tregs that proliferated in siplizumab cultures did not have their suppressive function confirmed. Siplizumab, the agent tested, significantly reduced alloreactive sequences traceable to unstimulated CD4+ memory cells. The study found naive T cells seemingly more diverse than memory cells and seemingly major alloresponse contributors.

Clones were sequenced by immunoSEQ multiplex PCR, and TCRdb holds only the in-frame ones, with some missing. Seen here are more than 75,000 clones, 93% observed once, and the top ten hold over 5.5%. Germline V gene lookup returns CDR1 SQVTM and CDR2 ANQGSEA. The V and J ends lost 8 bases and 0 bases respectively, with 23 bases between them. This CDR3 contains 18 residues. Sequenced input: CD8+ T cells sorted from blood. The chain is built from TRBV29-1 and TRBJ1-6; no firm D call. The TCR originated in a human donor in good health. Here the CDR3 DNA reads TGCAGCCCTCTATCGGGCGCTAGTACGAGCTCCTATAATTCACCCCTCCACTTT. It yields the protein CSPLSGASTSSYNSPLHF.